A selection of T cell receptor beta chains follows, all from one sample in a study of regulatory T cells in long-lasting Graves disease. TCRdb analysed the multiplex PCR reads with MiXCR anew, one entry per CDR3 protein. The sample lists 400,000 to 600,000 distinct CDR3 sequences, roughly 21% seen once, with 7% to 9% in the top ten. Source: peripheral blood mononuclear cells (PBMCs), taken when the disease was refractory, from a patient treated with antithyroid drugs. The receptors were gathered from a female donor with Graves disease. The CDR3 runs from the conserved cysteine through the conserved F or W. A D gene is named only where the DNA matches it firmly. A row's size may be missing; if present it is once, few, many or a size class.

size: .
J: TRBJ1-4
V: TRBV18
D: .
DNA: TGTGCCAGCTCACCACCGATCGCAACTAATGAAAAACTGTTTTTT
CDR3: CASSPPIATNEKLFF

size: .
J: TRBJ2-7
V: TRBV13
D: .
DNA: TGTGCCAGCAGCTTAACTGCACACCATCCCTACGAGCAGTACTTC
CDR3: CASSLTAHHPYEQYF

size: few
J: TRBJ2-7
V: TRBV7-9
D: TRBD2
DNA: TGTGCCAGCAGCTTCTCAGCTAGCGGCTCCTACGAGCAGTACTTC
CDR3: CASSFSASGSYEQYF

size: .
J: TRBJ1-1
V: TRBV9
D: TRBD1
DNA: TGTGCCAGCAGCGTAGCTGACAGGGGGAACCCTGAAGCTTTCTTT
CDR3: CASSVADRGNPEAFF

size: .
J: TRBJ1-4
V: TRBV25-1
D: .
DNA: TGTGCCAGCAGTGAATGGCGGGGGTCCCAAGGAAAACTGTTTTTT
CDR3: CASSEWRGSQGKLFF

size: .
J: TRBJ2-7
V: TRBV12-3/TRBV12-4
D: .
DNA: TGTGCCAGCAGTTTAGGCTCAGGGCACATCGAGCAGTACTTC
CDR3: CASSLGSGHIEQYF

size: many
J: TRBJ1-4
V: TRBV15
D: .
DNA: TGTGCCACCAGCAGAGATCTGCTAACAGGGCCCAACGAAAAGAGGCTGTTTTTT
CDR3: CATSRDLLTGPNEKRLFF

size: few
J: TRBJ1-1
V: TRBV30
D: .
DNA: TGTGCCTGGACCCGCGGGGGGGTGAGGAACACTGAAGCTTTCTTT
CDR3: CAWTRGGVRNTEAFF

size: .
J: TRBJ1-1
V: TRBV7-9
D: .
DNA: TGTGCCAGCAGCACGGTTGGAGGGGACACTGAAGCTTTCTTT
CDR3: CASSTVGGDTEAFF

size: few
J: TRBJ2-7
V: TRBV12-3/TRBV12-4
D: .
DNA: TGTGCCAGCAGCCCCCGGGGAGTAGCGGAACCCTACGAGCAGTACTTC
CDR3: CASSPRGVAEPYEQYF

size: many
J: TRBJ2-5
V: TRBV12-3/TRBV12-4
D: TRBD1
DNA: TGTGCCAGCAGTCAACCGACAGGGTGGCAAGAGACCCAGTACTTC
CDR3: CASSQPTGWQETQYF

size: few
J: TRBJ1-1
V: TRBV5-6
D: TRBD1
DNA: TGTGCCAGCAGCTCCCTAAGGGGGCACTTGAACACTGAAGCTTTCTTT
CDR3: CASSSLRGHLNTEAFF

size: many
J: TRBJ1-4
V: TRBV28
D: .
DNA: TGTGCCAGCAGGGAAAGGGGCGCAACTAATGAAAAACTGTTTTTT
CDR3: CASRERGATNEKLFF

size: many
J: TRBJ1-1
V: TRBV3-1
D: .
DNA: TGTGCCAGCAGCCGCACGGACAACACTGAAGCTTTCTTT
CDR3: CASSRTDNTEAFF

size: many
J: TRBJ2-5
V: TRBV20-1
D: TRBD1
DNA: TGCAGTGCTCCGGGACAGGACCAAGAGACCCAGTACTTC
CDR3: CSAPGQDQETQYF

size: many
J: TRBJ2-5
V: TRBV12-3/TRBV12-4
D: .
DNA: TGTGCCAGCAGCACTACTCTCGAAGAGACCCAGTACTTC
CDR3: CASSTTLEETQYF

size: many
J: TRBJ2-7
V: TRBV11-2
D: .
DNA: TGTGCCAGCAGCTTAGTAGGCGGTAGCTCCTACGAGCAGTACTTC
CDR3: CASSLVGGSSYEQYF

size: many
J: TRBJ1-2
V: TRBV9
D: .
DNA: TGTGCCAGCAGCGTAGAACAGTCCAACTATGGCTACACCTTC
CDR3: CASSVEQSNYGYTF

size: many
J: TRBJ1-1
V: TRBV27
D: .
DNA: TGTGCCAGCAGTCGAATTGGGGGAATGAACACTGAAGCTTTCTTT
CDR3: CASSRIGGMNTEAFF

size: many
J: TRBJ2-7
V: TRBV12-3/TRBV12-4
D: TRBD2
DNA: TGTGCCAGCAGGACTGCCTCTAGCGGGAGAAGCGTGCAGTACTTC
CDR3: CASRTASSGRSVQYF

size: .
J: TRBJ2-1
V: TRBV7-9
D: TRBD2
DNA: TGTGCCAGCAGCCCAAGAGGGACCGGGGGGGGCAATGAGCAGTTCTTC
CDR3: CASSPRGTGGGNEQFF

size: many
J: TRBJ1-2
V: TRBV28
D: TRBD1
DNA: TGTGCCAGCAGTGAACCGGGACAGGGAGGCGGCTATGGCTACACCTTC
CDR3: CASSEPGQGGGYGYTF

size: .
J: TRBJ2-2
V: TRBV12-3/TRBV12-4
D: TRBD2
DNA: TGTGCCAGCAGTTTAGGACTAGCGGGGGGGCTGAACACCGGGGAGCTGTTTTTT
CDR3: CASSLGLAGGLNTGELFF

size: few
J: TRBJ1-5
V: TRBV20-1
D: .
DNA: TGCAGTGCTAGGGACGGGGTGGGCCAGCCCCAGCATTTT
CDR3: CSARDGVGQPQHF

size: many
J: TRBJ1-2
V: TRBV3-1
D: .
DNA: TGTGCCAGCAGCCAGTGGGGGCGAGGCTACACCTTC
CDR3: CASSQWGRGYTF

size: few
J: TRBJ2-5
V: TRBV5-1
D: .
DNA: TGCGCCAGCAGCTTGGCCGGAGAGCAAATTCAAGAGACCCAGTACTTC
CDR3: CASSLAGEQIQETQYF

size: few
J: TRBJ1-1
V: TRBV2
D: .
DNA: TGTGCCAGCAGTGAAGTCAGGGCCGGCTCGGTGAACACTGAAGCTTTCTTT
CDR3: CASSEVRAGSVNTEAFF

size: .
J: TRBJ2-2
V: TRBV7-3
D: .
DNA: TGTGCCAGCAGCTCGGATGGGGGAGTTTCCGGGGAGCTGTTTTTT
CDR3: CASSSDGGVSGELFF

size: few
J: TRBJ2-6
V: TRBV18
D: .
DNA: TGTGCCAGCTCACCACAGCACTCTGGGGCCAACGTCCTGACTTTC
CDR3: CASSPQHSGANVLTF

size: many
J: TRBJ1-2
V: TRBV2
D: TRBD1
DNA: TGTGCCAGCACTTCCGACAGGGGTGGCTATGGCTACACCTTC
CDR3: CASTSDRGGYGYTF

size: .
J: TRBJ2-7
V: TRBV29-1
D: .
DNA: TGCAGCGTTGGTTCATTCTCCTACGAGCAGTACTTC
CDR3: CSVGSFSYEQYF

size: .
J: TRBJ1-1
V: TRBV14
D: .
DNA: TGTGCCAGCAGCCAAGAGTTCGAGAACACTGAAGCTTTCTTT
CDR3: CASSQEFENTEAFF

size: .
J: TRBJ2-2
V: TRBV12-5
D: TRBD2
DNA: TGTGCTAGTGGTTCCGGACTAGCGGGGAACACCGGGGAGCTGTTTTTT
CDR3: CASGSGLAGNTGELFF

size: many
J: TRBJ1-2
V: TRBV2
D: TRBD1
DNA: TGTGCCAGCAGCCTGACAGGGGTAGCTAACTATGGCTACACCTTC
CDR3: CASSLTGVANYGYTF

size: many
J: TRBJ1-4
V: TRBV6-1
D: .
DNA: TGTGCCAGCAGTGCTCCCCCGGGGGAGGGCGAAAAACTGTTTTTT
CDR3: CASSAPPGEGEKLFF

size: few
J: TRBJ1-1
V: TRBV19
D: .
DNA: TGTGCCGCCGGCGCCTTCAACACTGAAGCTTTCTTT
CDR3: CAAGAFNTEAFF

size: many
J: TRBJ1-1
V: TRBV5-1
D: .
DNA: TGTGCCAGCAGCCCTACAGCGAACACTGAAGCTTTCTTT
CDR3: CASSPTANTEAFF

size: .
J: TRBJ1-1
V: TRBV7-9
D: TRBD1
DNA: TGTGCCAGCAGCTTAGGATACGACAGGGGCGACATGAACACTGAAGCTTTCTTT
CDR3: CASSLGYDRGDMNTEAFF

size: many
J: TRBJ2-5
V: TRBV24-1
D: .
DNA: TGTGCCACCAGTGATACAGGCAGCGGCCAAGAGACCCAGTACTTC
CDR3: CATSDTGSGQETQYF

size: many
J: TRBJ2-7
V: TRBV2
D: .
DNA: TGTGCCAGCAGTGAAACGGCCGCGACAGGTCCCTACGAGCAGTACTTC
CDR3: CASSETAATGPYEQYF

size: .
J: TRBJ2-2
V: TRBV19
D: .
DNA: TGTGCCAGTAAGACGGGCGAAAACACCGGGGAGCTGTTTTTT
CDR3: CASKTGENTGELFF

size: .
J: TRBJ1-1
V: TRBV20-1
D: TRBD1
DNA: TGCAGTGCTAGGGGCGACAGGGGTCGGGCTTTCTTT
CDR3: CSARGDRGRAFF

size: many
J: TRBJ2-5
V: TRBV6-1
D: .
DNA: TGTGCCAGCAGTGAAGGTTCCACAGGGTGGGAAGAGACCCAGTACTTC
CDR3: CASSEGSTGWEETQYF

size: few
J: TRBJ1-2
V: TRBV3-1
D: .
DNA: TGTGCCAGCAGCCACCCACGGACCGGAAACTATGGCTACACCTTC
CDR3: CASSHPRTGNYGYTF

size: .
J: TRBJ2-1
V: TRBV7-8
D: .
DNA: TGTGCCAGCAGCTCTTCCCAGCTGAATGAGCAGTTCTTC
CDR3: CASSSSQLNEQFF

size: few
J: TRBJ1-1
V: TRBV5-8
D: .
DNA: TGTGCCAGCAGCTTGAGGGACGGCGGTCCAGCTTTCTTT
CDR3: CASSLRDGGPAFF

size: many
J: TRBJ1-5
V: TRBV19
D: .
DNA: TGTGCCAGTAGTATCGCAGGGGCTCAGCCCCAGCATTTT
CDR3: CASSIAGAQPQHF

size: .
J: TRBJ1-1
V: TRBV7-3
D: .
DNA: TGTGCCAGCAGCTCGGCCCCAGGCCTGAACACTGAAGCTTTCTTT
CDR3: CASSSAPGLNTEAFF

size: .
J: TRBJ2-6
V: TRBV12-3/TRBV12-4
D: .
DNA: TGTGCCAGCAGTACCCGACGGGTATCTGGGGCCAACGTCCTGACTTTC
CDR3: CASSTRRVSGANVLTF

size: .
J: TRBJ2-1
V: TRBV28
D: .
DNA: TGTGCCAGCAGTCACGGGCCACAGTCAAATGAGCAGTTCTTC
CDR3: CASSHGPQSNEQFF

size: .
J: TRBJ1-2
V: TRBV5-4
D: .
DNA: TGTGCCAGCAGCTTGGCTCTCTATGGCTACACCTTC
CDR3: CASSLALYGYTF

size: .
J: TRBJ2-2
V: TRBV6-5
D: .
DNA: TGTGCCAGCAGTTACTCTATGGGGACCGGGGAGCTGTTTTTT
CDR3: CASSYSMGTGELFF

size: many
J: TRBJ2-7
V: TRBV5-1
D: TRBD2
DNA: TGCGCCAGCAGTTGGGGGAGGGACGAGCAGTACTTC
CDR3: CASSWGRDEQYF